The entry that follows covers one T cell receptor beta chain sequence. Its specificity is not known. This CDR3 has 15 amino acids. The ends were cut back, 2 bases at V and 7 bases at J, with 18 bases in the middle. Per the germline V gene, CDR1 is GTSNPN and CDR2 is SVGIG (reference sequence). This entry belongs to a study of Ad26.COV2.S vaccination and SARS-CoV-2 variants. The wider study: A COV1001 Ad26.COV2.S trial-arm participant provided the sample. By the intramuscular route, Ad26.COV2.S was given once, or twice 56 days apart.

General study results and limits: Recipients given vaccine exceeded placebo recipients in spike-specific TCR breadth. Total responses of T cells may have been underestimated by the analyses of TCR breadth and depth.

The protocol was immunoSEQ multiplex PCR, while the TCRdb copy is restricted to in-frame clones and leaves out a portion. The repertoire includes about 250,000 clones, 87% of them detected once, and just under 3% sits in the top ten. Treatment here: some 20 received Ad26.COV2.S at low or high dose, single or two shots; 5 received placebo; per-sample allocation not given. Material that was analyzed had been drawn on day 63 after the first vaccine or placebo injection. The rearrangement uses TRBV30 and TRBJ2-1; D is unresolved. The TCR was taken from a person aged 18 to 65 who received the Ad26.COV2.S COVID-19 vaccine or a placebo. This specimen consisted of peripheral blood, obtained in a trial of Ad26.COV2.S vaccine versus placebo. CDR3 DNA: TGTGCCTGGAGTTGGGTAGCTAATCCTGGGAATGAGCAGTTCTTC. Protein sequence: CAWSWVANPGNEQFF.